Shown below are 10 T cell receptor delta chains from a single sample sequenced in a study of gamma-delta chains in newborns, infants, children (dated by TCRdb to about 2019). Instrument on record: Illumina MiSeq. TCRdb called clones anew from the public reads via CATT; matching DNA rows were later pooled. The sample table records roughly 3,400 delta-chain clones; under 1.5% of these occur just once. 22% of the sample goes to the ten largest clones. Sequenced material: blood. These receptors all come from a child who was a newborn, infant or young child, either healthy, febrile or measles-vaccinated (not recorded which).

This clone was seen ten or more times. This may come from a read error, since a much larger clone is one base off. The chain recombines TRDV2 with TRDJ2; TRDD3 agrees at 8 bases. J was trimmed by 8 bases and V by 3 bases; bases with no gene match: 7. Germline V gives CDR1 GEAIGNYY, CDR2 EKD. This CDR3 contains 14 residues. The CDR3 DNA reads as TGTGCCTGTGACCTACTGGGGGCTACGGCACAACTCTTCTTT. Residues: CACDLLGATAQLFF.

For this clone: A read error is likely here: a far larger clone is one base away. Other DNA sequences in the sample encode the same CDR3. V gene TRDV2 combines with J gene TRDJ2, with 7 bases matching TRDD3. With V trimmed by 0 bases and J by 8 bases, 2 bases remained unmatched. Germline-derived CDR1 and CDR2 are GEAIGNYY and EKD. The CDR3 spans 13 residues. The CDR3 DNA is TGTGCCTGTGACACCTGGGGGACGGCACAACTCTTCTTT. Translation: CACDTWGTAQLFF.

Notes on this clone: A single base is all that separates this from a far larger clone, so a read error is likely. Other DNA sequences from this sample encode an identical CDR3 as well. This sequence joins TRDV2 and TRDJ3; TRDD3 might be the D (6 bases). The CDR3 consists of 20 residues. Germline V CDR1 and CDR2: GEAIGNYY, EKD. The CDR3 sequence: CACDPILLDTSSWDTRQMFF. For the CDR3, the DNA is TGTGCCTGTGACCCGATACTACTGGATACTAGCTCCTGGGACACCCGACAGATGTTCTTC.

This clone ranks as large. The same CDR3 arises from other DNA sequences in this sample as well. V gene TRDV2 combines with J gene TRDJ3, with 7 nucleotides matching TRDD3. This CDR3 contains 17 residues. Germline V gives CDR1 GEAIGNYY, CDR2 EKD. Trimming at V came to 1 base and at J to 1 base, leaving 3 bases not matched to a gene. The CDR3 spells CACDTGGRSWDTRQMFF. The CDR3, as DNA: TGTGCCTGTGACACTGGGGGACGGTCCTGGGACACCCGACAGATGTTTTTC.

As regards this clone: One base separates it from a far larger clone, so it is likely a read error. The sample carries other DNA sequences with the same CDR3. This chain links TRDV2 with TRDJ3; TRDD3 matches 12 bases. From germline, CDR1 is GEAIGNYY and CDR2 EKD. The CDR3 contains 18 residues. CDR3 residues: CACDTGGYSSWDTRQMFF. The CDR3 region has the DNA TGTGCCTGCGACACTGGGGGATACAGCTCCTGGGACACCCGACAGATGTTTTTC.

This clone was counted only a few times. The protein TCRdb lists belongs to a much larger clone and differs from this DNA's translation at residue 4, which points to a read error; the protein shown is made from the DNA. Here the CDR3 DNA reads TGTGCCTGTGGCACTGGGGGACGGTCCTGGGACACCCGACAGATGTTTTTC. Translating it yields CACGTGGRSWDTRQMFF. The chain is built from TRDV2 and TRDJ3; 9 bases fit TRDD3. The CDR3 consists of 17 residues. Germline lookup yields CDR1 GEAIGNYY and CDR2 EKD. V dropped 5 bases and J dropped 1; count of bases not matched to a gene: 5.

This clone was picked up a small number of times. A far larger clone is only one base removed, so a read error is likely. This CDR3 is also generated by other DNA sequences in the sample. The genes are TRDV2 and TRDJ1; TRDD3 agrees at 11 bases. The CDR3 covers 17 residues. In germline, CDR1 is GEAIGNYY, CDR2 EKD. Losses at the gene ends were 4 bases for V and 0 bases for J; bases not matched to a gene: 9. The CDR3 region has the DNA TGTGCCTGTGATCTTTGGGGGATACGCGGGTACACCGATAAACTCATCTTT. It specifies CACDLWGIRGYTDKLIF.

With respect to this clone: TCRdb has a much larger clone's protein, which differs at residue 15 from the translation of this DNA, likely because of a read error; what is shown is the protein translated from the DNA. The gene calls are TRDV2 and TRDJ3; 11 positions match TRDD3. In germline, CDR1 is GEAIGNYY, CDR2 EKD. The length of the CDR3 is 17 residues. This CDR3 is CACESLGDTWDTRQVFF. Here the CDR3 DNA reads TGTGCCTGTGAATCTCTGGGGGATACCTGGGACACCCGACAGGTGTTTTTC.

Concerning this clone itself: TCRdb lists the protein of a much larger clone for this DNA, which differs at residue 14, so this is likely a read error; the protein given here is translated from the DNA itself. This chain links TRDV2 with TRDJ3, with TRDD3 matching 13 bases. This CDR3 is built from 20 residues. CDR1 and CDR2 (germline): GEAIGNYY, EKD. CDR3 in DNA: TGTGCCTGTGACACACTGGGGGATACGCCCGGGGCCTGGTACACCCGACAGATGTTTTTC. It codes for CACDTLGDTPGAWYTRQMFF.

To note about this clone: TCRdb lists the protein of a much larger clone for this DNA, which differs at residue 7, so this is likely a read error; the protein given here is translated from the DNA itself. The chain combines TRDV2 with TRDJ1; no firm D call. V was clipped by 0 bases and J by 4 bases, with 8 bases between them. Germline V gene data show CDR1 as GEAIGNYY and CDR2 as EKD. The CDR3 is 13 amino acids. The DNA for the CDR3 is TGTGCCTGTGACACCGGGAGATACGATAAACTCATCTTT. Its protein is CACDTGRYDKLIF.